This TCR beta chain originates from a study of blood T cell repertoires in COVID-19. In the authors' methods: Nucleated cell counts were estimated from reference gene primer amplification. TCRdb's table, derived via immunoSEQ multiplex PCR, lists solely in-frame clones and lacks some. D and trimming were read from the DNA, whereas the V and J calls and clone size are those reported in that table. The table includes 55,000 to 70,000 clones, around 87% detected once. This clone has a handful of counts. The length of the CDR3 is 15 residues. Losses at the gene ends were 5 bases for V and 6 bases for J; bases not matched to a gene: 9. From germline, CDR1 is LNHDA and CDR2 SQIVND (reference sequence).

The clonotype was recovered from a man aged 60-69 years with acute or convalescent COVID-19. Sequences were obtained from peripheral blood. The chain couples TRBV19 to TRBJ2-1; 8 bases are a match to TRBD2. CDR3 sequence: CASSPTSAIANEQFF. In DNA, the CDR3 is TGTGCCAGTAGTCCGACTAGCGCTATTGCCAATGAGCAGTTCTTC.